Listed below are T cell receptor beta chains from one sample, sequenced in a study of blood T cell repertoires in COVID-19. Using immunoSEQ multiplex PCR, the repertoire was profiled, and TCRdb retains in-frame clones only, with some absent. This table holds tens of thousands of clones, roughly four fifths found once. The sample comprised peripheral blood. These receptor sequences come from a woman of 80 years or more with acute or convalescent COVID-19. Both conserved end residues are part of each CDR3. Fields, in order: J gene, D gene, clone size, V gene, CDR3 DNA, CDR3 protein. D genes are given only for firm matches. Only some rows state a clone size, as once, few, many or a class for expanded clones.

TRBJ1-2 | - | - | TRBV6-1 | TGTGCCAGCAGTGAAACAGGGAGAGATGGCTACACCTTC | CASSETGRDGYTF
TRBJ1-3 | - | - | TRBV7-6 | TGTGCCAGCAGCTTATTCGCGGGGGAATCCTCTGGAAACACCATATATTTT | CASSLFAGESSGNTIYF
TRBJ1-5 | TRBD1 | - | TRBV19 | TGTGCCAGTAGTAGCACAGGGGTCTATAGCAATCAGCCCCAGCATTTT | CASSSTGVYSNQPQHF
TRBJ1-4 | - | - | TRBV9 | TGTGCCAGCAGCCCGCGGGAGGGGGACCCCCAAGGGGATGAAAAACTGTTTTTT | CASSPREGDPQGDEKLFF
TRBJ1-1 | TRBD1 | - | TRBV19 | TGTGCCAGTAGTACCCAGGGGGCACACACTGAAGCTTTCTTT | CASSTQGAHTEAFF
TRBJ1-1 | TRBD1 | - | TRBV3-1/TRBV3-2 | TGTGCCAGCAGCCAGGCGACAGGGAAGAACACTGAAGCTTTCTTT | CASSQATGKNTEAFF
TRBJ2-7 | TRBD1 | - | TRBV6-5 | TGTGCCAGCAGGGCACGGGACAGCCTCTACGAGCAGTACTTC | CASRARDSLYEQYF
TRBJ2-1 | - | - | TRBV14 | TGTGCCAGCAGGCGGGACTTGAGCTCCTACAATGAGCAGTTCTTC | CASRRDLSSYNEQFF
TRBJ2-3 | - | - | TRBV11-2 | TGTGCCAGCAGCTTAGTGTCGTACACAGATACGCAGTATTTT | CASSLVSYTDTQYF
TRBJ2-1 | - | once | TRBV5-4 | TGTGCCAGCAGCCTGGGGCAGGCCACCTACAATGAGCAGTTCTTC | CASSLGQATYNEQFF
TRBJ2-1 | - | - | TRBV24-1 | TGTGCCACCAGTGATATATCGAATGAGCAGTTCTTC | CATSDISNEQFF
TRBJ2-1 | TRBD2 | - | TRBV6-1 | TGTGCCAGCAGTGAAATGGGGGGACTAGTCCAGTTCTTC | CASSEMGGLVQFF
TRBJ1-5 | TRBD1 | - | TRBV4-2 | TGTGCCAGCAGCCAAGAAGACAGGGGAATTGGGCCCCAGCATTTT | CASSQEDRGIGPQHF
TRBJ2-2 | - | - | TRBV5-6 | TGTGCCAGCAGCTTATCCGTGGGGGAGCTGTTTTTT | CASSLSVGELFF
TRBJ1-2 | - | - | TRBV3-1/TRBV3-2 | TGTGCCAGCAGCCCTGGACGGGAGGAAGGCTACACCTTC | CASSPGREEGYTF
TRBJ2-1 | - | once | TRBV18 | TGTGCCAGCTTCACTTTGATGAGCTCCTACAATGAGCAGTTCTTC | CASFTLMSSYNEQFF
TRBJ1-1 | - | - | TRBV28 | TGTGCCAGCAGGCAGGGCCCGAACACTGAAGCTTTCTTT | CASRQGPNTEAFF
TRBJ1-5 | - | - | TRBV27 | TGTGCCAGCAACGAAAGGGGGAGGGATCAGCCCCAGCATTTT | CASNERGRDQPQHF
TRBJ1-1 | - | - | TRBV2 | TGTGCCAGCGGTGGGACACGGGCTTTCTTT | CASGGTRAFF
TRBJ1-4 | - | - | TRBV5-6 | TGTGCCAGCAGCTCCGGACTGGAGGTAGCAAAACTGTTTTTT | CASSSGLEVAKLFF
TRBJ2-1 | - | - | TRBV5-4 | TGTGCCAGCAGCTTGGTTAAGACTAACGTTGAGCAGTTCTTC | CASSLVKTNVEQFF
TRBJ2-7 | - | - | TRBV5-1 | TGCGCCAGCAGCCTGGCAACGGGAGAGGGCTACGAGCAGTACTTC | CASSLATGEGYEQYF
TRBJ2-5 | TRBD1 | - | TRBV19 | TGTGCCAGTAGTATACAGGGGGCGATGGAGACCCAGTACTTC | CASSIQGAMETQYF
TRBJ2-2 | - | few | TRBV5-1 | TGCGCCAGCACCCCCTCGGGGACCGGGGAGCTGTTTTTT | CASTPSGTGELFF
TRBJ2-5 | - | - | TRBV3-1/TRBV3-2 | TGTGCCAGCTGCCGGAGCCGCCTACAAGAGACCCAGTACTTC | CASCRSRLQETQYF
TRBJ2-3 | TRBD2 | - | TRBV7-9 | TGTGCCAGCAGCTTAGTGGCGGGAGCATCAGATACGCAGTATTTT | CASSLVAGASDTQYF
TRBJ1-4 | - | - | TRBV27 | TGTGCCAGCAGTCCAAAAACAGGGATCGAAAAACTGTTTTTT | CASSPKTGIEKLFF
TRBJ1-1 | - | - | TRBV19 | TGTGCCAGTAGTATAGGAGGGGGGGTCACTGAAGCTTTCTTT | CASSIGGGVTEAFF
TRBJ2-7 | TRBD2 | - | TRBV6-2/TRBV6-3 | TGTGCCAGCAGTTACCCGCCCCCGGGACTAGCGGGAATCGTTGGGGAGCAGTACTTC | CASSYPPPGLAGIVGEQYF
TRBJ1-2 | TRBD1 | - | TRBV25-1 | TGTGCCAGCAGTGAACCGGGGACAGGGGGCAGCTATGGCTACACCTTC | CASSEPGTGGSYGYTF
TRBJ2-7 | - | - | TRBV6-5 | TGTGCCAGCAGTTACAGCAGGGCCTACGAGCAGTACTTC | CASSYSRAYEQYF
TRBJ2-3 | - | - | TRBV5-6 | TGTGCCAGCAGCACCGAACAGCGGAGCGGCACAGATACGCAGTATTTT | CASSTEQRSGTDTQYF